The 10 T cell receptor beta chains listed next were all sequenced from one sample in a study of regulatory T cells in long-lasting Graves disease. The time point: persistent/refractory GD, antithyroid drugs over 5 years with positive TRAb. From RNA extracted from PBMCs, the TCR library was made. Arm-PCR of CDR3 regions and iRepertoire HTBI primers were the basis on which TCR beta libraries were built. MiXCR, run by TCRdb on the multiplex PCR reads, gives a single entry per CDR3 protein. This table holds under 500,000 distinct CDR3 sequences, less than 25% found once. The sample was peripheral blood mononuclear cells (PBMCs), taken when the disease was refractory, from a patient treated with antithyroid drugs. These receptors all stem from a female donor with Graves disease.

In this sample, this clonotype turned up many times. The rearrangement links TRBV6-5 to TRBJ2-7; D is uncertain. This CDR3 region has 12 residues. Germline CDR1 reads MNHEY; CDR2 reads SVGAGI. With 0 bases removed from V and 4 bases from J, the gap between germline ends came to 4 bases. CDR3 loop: CASSYSRYEQYF. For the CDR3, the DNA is TGTGCCAGCAGTTACTCGCGGTACGAGCAGTACTTC.

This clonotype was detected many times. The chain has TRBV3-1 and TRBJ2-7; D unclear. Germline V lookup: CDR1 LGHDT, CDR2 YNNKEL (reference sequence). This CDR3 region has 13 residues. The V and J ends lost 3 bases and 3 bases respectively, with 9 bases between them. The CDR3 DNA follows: TGTGCCAGCAGCCAGGGTGGTAACTACGAGCAGTACTTC. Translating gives CASSQGGNYEQYF.

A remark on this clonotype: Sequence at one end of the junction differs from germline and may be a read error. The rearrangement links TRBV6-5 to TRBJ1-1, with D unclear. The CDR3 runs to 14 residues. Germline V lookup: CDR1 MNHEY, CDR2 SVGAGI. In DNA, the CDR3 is TGTGTCAGCAGTTACTCGGTTGTGAACACTGAAGCTTTCTTT. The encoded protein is CVSSYSVVNTEAFF.

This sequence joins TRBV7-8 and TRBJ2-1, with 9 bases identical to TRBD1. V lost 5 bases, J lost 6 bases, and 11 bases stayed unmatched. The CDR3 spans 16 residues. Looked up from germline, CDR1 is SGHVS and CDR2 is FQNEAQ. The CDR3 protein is CASSRRDREGPNEQFF. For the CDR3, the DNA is TGTGCCAGCAGCCGTCGGGACAGGGAGGGACCCAATGAGCAGTTCTTC.

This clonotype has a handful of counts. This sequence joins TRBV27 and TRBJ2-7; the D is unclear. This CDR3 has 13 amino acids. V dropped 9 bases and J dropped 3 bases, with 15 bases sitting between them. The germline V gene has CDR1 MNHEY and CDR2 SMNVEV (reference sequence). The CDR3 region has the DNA TGTGCCAGGCCCGTAGGGCCGTACTACGAGCAGTACTTC. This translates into CARPVGPYYEQYF.

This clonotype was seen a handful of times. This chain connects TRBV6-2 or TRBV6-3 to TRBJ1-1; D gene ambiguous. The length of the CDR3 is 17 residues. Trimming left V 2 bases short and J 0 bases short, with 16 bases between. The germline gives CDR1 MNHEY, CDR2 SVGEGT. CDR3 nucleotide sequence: TGTGCCAGCAGTTACCCCGATGGGCCGTTCATGAACACTGAAGCTTTCTTT. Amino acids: CASSYPDGPFMNTEAFF.

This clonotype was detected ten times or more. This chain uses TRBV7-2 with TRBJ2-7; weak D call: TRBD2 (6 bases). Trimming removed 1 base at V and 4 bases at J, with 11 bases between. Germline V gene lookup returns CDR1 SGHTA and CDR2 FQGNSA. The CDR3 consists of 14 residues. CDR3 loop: CASSLGRAIYEQYF. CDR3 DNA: TGTGCCAGCAGCTTAGGGAGGGCCATATACGAGCAGTACTTC.

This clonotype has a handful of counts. The CDR3 nucleotides read TGCGCCAGCCGATACTACTCCGGACAGGGGGGAGACATTCAGTACTTC. Protein sequence: CASRYYSGQGGDIQYF. The chain is built from TRBV5-1 and TRBJ2-4; TRBD1 aligns across 10 bases. The J segment lost 8 bases and the V segment lost 7 bases, leaving 15 bases of the junction unmatched. This CDR3 has 16 amino acids. Germline V CDR1 and CDR2: SGHRS, YFSETQ.

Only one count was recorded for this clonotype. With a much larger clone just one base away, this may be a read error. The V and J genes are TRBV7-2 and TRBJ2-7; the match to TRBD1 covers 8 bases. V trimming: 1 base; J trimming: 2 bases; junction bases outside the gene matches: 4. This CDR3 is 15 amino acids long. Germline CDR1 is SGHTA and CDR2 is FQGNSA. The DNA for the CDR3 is TGTGCCAGCAGCTTAGACGGACAGGGAACCTACGAGCAGTACTTC. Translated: CASSLDGQGTYEQYF.

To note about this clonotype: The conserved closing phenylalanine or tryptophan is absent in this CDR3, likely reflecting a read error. The DNA for the CDR3 is TGTGCCATCAGTGATGGGGGGAAAAAGCCCGGAGGCGGCGGGGAGCTGTTTCTT. Translated: CAISDGGKKPGGGGELFL. This chain uses TRBV10-3 with TRBJ2-2, with D perhaps TRBD2 (6 bases). The CDR3 runs to 18 residues. Trimming left V 3 bases short and J 7 bases short, with 24 bases between. Germline CDR1 ENHRY, CDR2 SYGVKD.